A single T cell receptor beta chain is shown here with its context. Its target is unknown. The junction shows a germline mismatch at one end, possibly a read error. The data originate from a study of T cell clonotyping in hematopoietic cell transplantation. Assay used: immunoSEQ multiplex PCR; TCRdb lists only in-frame clones, some missing. The repertoire holds roughly 980 clones, more than 85% seen once, with 3% to 4.5% in the top ten. Blood collection times were about day -28 and days 30, 100, 180 posttransplant. The CDR3 is 12 residues long. Looked up from germline, CDR1 is SGHDT and CDR2 is YYEEEE. The study's findings and limits: Few recipient clonotypes overlapped donors; over 95% were de novo at given depth. After transplant, recipient diversity fell while pathologically expanded clonotypes grew through day 180. CD4 and CD8 repertoire contributions could not be separated without sorting.

This receptor was obtained from a male patient in his fifties or sixties who had an allogeneic stem cell transplant from a related donor, so T cells may come from the graft donor. Some clones in this sample may be carry-over from other donors' samples. Sequenced material: PBMCs, taken 180 days after allogeneic stem cell transplant. The V call is TRBV5-6, the J call TRBJ2-7; 8 nucleotides agree with TRBD1. DNA of the CDR3: TGTGCCAGCAGCTTGGCCCAGGGGGCTGGTGACTTC. Protein product: CASSLAQGAGDF.